This record looks at one T cell receptor (beta chain) sequence and its context. Its specificity is not known. Sequenced by immunoSEQ multiplex PCR; TCRdb stores in-frame clones only, minus some. The sample yields roughly 93,000 clones, roughly nine tenths seen once. This record comes from a study of OX40 agonist ivuxolimab in advanced cancers. The overall study: Earlier anti-PD-1, anti-PD-L1 or anti-CTLA-4 therapy was permitted; roughly 37% had received some. Study-wide points: Dosing at 0.1 to 3.0 mg/kg was accompanied by clonal expansion of CD4+ and CD8+ blood T cells by week 6. On average, a greater number of expanded clones characterised CD8+ T cells relative to CD4+.

Deletions cut 6 bases from V and 2 bases from J, with 11 bases between. CDR1 MDHEN and CDR2 SYDVKM come from the germline V gene. The CDR3 contains 14 residues. The rearrangement links TRBV28 to TRBJ1-3; no clear D. Sequenced here: CD4+ or CD8+ T cells sorted from blood, sampled in a trial of the OX40 agonist ivuxolimab. This clonotype originated in an adult with an advanced solid tumor such as melanoma, head and neck, liver or kidney cancer. For the CDR3, the DNA is TGTGCCAGCAGGCCGACCGCACCTGGAAACACCATATATTTT. It translates to CASRPTAPGNTIYF.